The present T cell receptor beta chain was sequenced within a study of control samples from healthy donors and cancer patients. Germline CDR1 reads MNHEY; CDR2 reads SVGEGT. The CDR3 has 14 amino acids. V dropped 2 bases and J dropped 4 bases, with 11 bases sitting between them. The data were produced by immunoSEQ multiplex PCR, yet TCRdb's version contains in-frame clones alone and is incomplete. The sample carries 52,000 or so clones, around 94% recorded once. V and J are TRBV6-2 or TRBV6-3 and TRBJ1-1; D gene unclear. The origin of this receptor is a man aged 25 to 45 in good health. The sample comprised blood. This CDR3 reads CASSYNTLVTEAFF. The CDR3 DNA reads TGTGCCAGCAGTTACAACACCCTGGTCACTGAAGCTTTCTTT.